What follows are 29 T cell receptor beta chains derived from one specimen sequenced in a study of T cells in Graves' hyperthyroidism and ophthalmopathy. The CDR3 regions of TCR beta were amplified from RNA transcripts. HTBI primers were the set used in a first-round RT-PCR of the TCR CDR3. MiXCR, applied by TCRdb to the multiplex PCR reads, yields one record per CDR3 protein. Of around 290,000 distinct CDR3 sequences listed, roughly 13% are singletons. Material: blood. These receptors were collected from a woman aged 25 to 45 with Graves' hyperthyroidism that later progressed to Graves' ophthalmopathy.

The genes are TRBV6-2 or TRBV6-3 and TRBJ1-2; D not resolved. V was trimmed by 5 bases and J by 0 bases, leaving 13 bases between them. The CDR3 is made up of 15 amino acids. The germline CDR1 and CDR2 sequences are MNHEY and SVGEGT. For the CDR3, the DNA is TGTGCCAGCAGTACCTACACCAGTTCTAACTATGGCTACACCTTC. Protein product: CASSTYTSSNYGYTF.

This clonotype was counted at least ten times. This rearrangement joins TRBV18 to TRBJ2-3; tentatively, D is TRBD2 (5 bases). The CDR3 covers 13 residues. Trimming removed 2 bases from V and 7 bases from J, with 10 bases in between. The germline gives CDR1 KGHSH, CDR2 LQKENI. CDR3 sequence: CASSPERANTQYF. The CDR3 region has the DNA TGTGCCAGCTCACCAGAGAGGGCGAATACGCAGTATTTT. Variable domain in full (rest from reference TRBV18 and TRBJ2-3): NAGVMQNPRHLVRRRGQEARLRCSPMKGHSHVYWYRQLPEEGLKFMVYLQKENIIDESGMPKERFSAEFPKEGPSILRIQQVVRGDSAAYFCASSPERANTQYFGPGTRLTVL.

This sequence joins TRBV20-1 and TRBJ2-7, with D possibly being TRBD1 (5 bases). The germline CDR1 and CDR2 sequences are DFQATT and SNEGSKA (reference sequence). V was shortened by 7 bases and J by 3 bases, with 13 bases between the two germline ends. This CDR3 contains 12 residues. CDR3 residues: CSVGIGVYEQYF. In DNA, the CDR3 is TGCAGTGTGGGGATAGGGGTCTACGAGCAGTACTTC.

This clonotype was seen at least ten times. CDR3 loop: CASSSGLVVHEQYF. CDR3 bases: TGTGCCAGCAGCTCGGGACTAGTAGTCCACGAGCAGTACTTC. This chain uses TRBV7-9 with TRBJ2-7, with 8 bases fitting TRBD2. V dropped 4 bases and J dropped 5; count of bases not matched to a gene: 7. This CDR3 contains 14 residues. Germline lookup yields CDR1 SEHNR and CDR2 FQNEAQ (reference sequence).

This clonotype showed up many times. This chain links TRBV7-3 with TRBJ2-3; D ambiguous. Germline V gene lookup returns CDR1 SGHTA and CDR2 FQGTGA. This CDR3 is built from 13 residues. V was cut by 2 bases and J by 7 bases, with 10 bases left in between. CDR3 sequence (DNA): TGTGCCAGCAGCTTAGAGCCCGAGAATACGCAGTATTTT. Encoded protein: CASSLEPENTQYF.

The V and J genes are TRBV20-1 and TRBJ2-7, with 7 bases aligning to TRBD2. The germline V gene encodes CDR1 DFQATT and CDR2 SNEGSKA (reference sequence). Trimming at V came to 3 bases and at J to 2 bases, leaving 13 bases not matched to a gene. The CDR3 spans 16 residues. The CDR3 coding sequence is TGCAGTGCTAGGTATGTTCCGAGCGGGAAGACCTACGAGCAGTACTTC. Translating gives CSARYVPSGKTYEQYF.

The chain uses TRBV7-2 and TRBJ2-3; D unresolved. The CDR3 contains 15 residues. Germline V gene data show CDR1 as SGHTA and CDR2 as FQGNSA. Trimming stripped 1 base from V and 2 bases from J, with 10 bases between. CDR3 sequence: CASSLGRGYTDTQYF. Written as DNA, the CDR3 is TGTGCCAGCAGCTTAGGTCGCGGTTACACAGATACGCAGTATTTT.

This clonotype was counted between two and nine times. This sequence joins TRBV9 and TRBJ2-1, with D perhaps matching TRBD1 or TRBD2 (5 bases each). V shed 0 bases and J shed 6 bases, with 10 bases lying between them. The CDR3 has 14 amino acids. Germline loops: CDR1 SGDLS, CDR2 YYNGEE. CDR3 loop: CASSVGAGGNEQFF. CDR3 DNA: TGTGCCAGCAGCGTAGGGGCTGGGGGCAATGAGCAGTTCTTC.

The rearrangement links TRBV30 to TRBJ2-1; 10 bases line up with TRBD1. The junction had 2 bases not matched to a gene; V was cut back by 1 base and J by 5 bases. The CDR3 spans 14 residues. The germline CDR1 and CDR2 sequences are GTSNPN and SVGIG (reference sequence). The CDR3 protein is CAWSEGQGNNEQFF. Here the CDR3 DNA reads TGTGCCTGGAGTGAGGGACAGGGGAACAATGAGCAGTTCTTC. Drawing the rest from reference TRBV30 and TRBJ2-1, the complete variable domain is SQTIHQWPATLVQPVGSPLSLECTVEGTSNPNLYWYRQAAGRGLQLLFYSVGIGQISSEVPQNLSASRPQDRQFILSSKKLLLSDSGFYLCAWSEGQGNNEQFFGPGTRLTVL.

V and J are TRBV6-2 or TRBV6-3 and TRBJ1-1; 7 bases align to TRBD1. CDR3 size: 16 residues. The V and J ends lost 2 bases and 1 base, in that order; junction bases with no gene match: 7. The germline V gene encodes CDR1 MNHEY and CDR2 SVGEGT. The CDR3 DNA reads as TGTGCCAGCAGTTACAATCCGACAGGGTCGAACACTGAAGCTTTCTTT. Translation gives CASSYNPTGSNTEAFF.

The sample holds many counts of this clonotype. The gene calls are TRBV7-2 and TRBJ2-3; D unresolved. This CDR3 comprises 15 residues. The V gene's germline CDR1 is SGHTA and CDR2 FQGNSA. With 4 bases removed from V and 2 bases from J, the gap between germline ends came to 13 bases. CDR3 amino acids: CASSSPVYTTDTQYF. CDR3 nucleotide sequence: TGTGCCAGCAGCTCGCCCGTCTATACCACAGATACGCAGTATTTT.

In the case of this clonotype: This may be a read error, as it is one base from a much larger clone. The CDR3, as DNA: TGTGCCAGCAGCACCGGGACTAGCGGGATATACGAGCGGTACTTC. Translating gives CASSTGTSGIYERYF. The gene calls are TRBV2 and TRBJ2-7; 13 positions match TRBD2. Germline-derived CDR1 and CDR2 are SNHLY and FYNNEI. This CDR3 has 15 residues.

This clonotype appeared many times. V and J are TRBV6-1 and TRBJ1-5; D is unresolved. From germline, CDR1 is MNHNS and CDR2 SASEGT. With 6 bases removed from V and 2 bases from J, the gap between germline ends came to 11 bases. The CDR3 loop spans 14 amino acids. CDR3 nucleotide sequence: TGTGCCAGCAGGGAGGGATGGGGCAATCAGCCCCAGCATTTT. This sequence encodes CASREGWGNQPQHF.

The chain has TRBV19 and TRBJ2-7; the D gene could be TRBD1 or TRBD2 (5 bases each). This CDR3 has 14 amino acids. The germline V and J ends were trimmed by 3 bases and 2 bases, with 11 bases remaining between them. The V gene's germline CDR1 is LNHDA and CDR2 SQIVND (reference sequence). As DNA, the CDR3 is TGTGCCAGTAGTATGATGGGGACGGCCTACGAGCAGTACTTC. This encodes CASSMMGTAYEQYF.

This clonotype was observed many times. CDR3 DNA: TGTGCCAGCAGGGGAGCGGGAGCCTCCTACAATGAGCAGTTCTTC. Translated, it gives CASRGAGASYNEQFF. The V call is TRBV2, the J call TRBJ2-1, with 8 bases matching TRBD2. The CDR3 spans 15 residues. The ends lost 6 bases at V and 0 bases at J; junction bases unmatched: 4. The germline V gene has CDR1 SNHLY and CDR2 FYNNEI. The variable domain in full, completed from reference TRBV2 and TRBJ2-1, reads EPEVTQTPSHQVTQMGQEVILRCVPISNHLYFYWYRQILGQKVEFLVSFYNNEISEKSEIFDDQFSVERPDGSNFTLKIRSTKLEDSAMYFCASRGAGASYNEQFFGPGTRLTVL.

DNA of the CDR3: TGTGCCAGCAGTTCGGGGGTGGCGAGGACTGAAGCTTTCTTT. Translated: CASSSGVARTEAFF. The V and J genes are TRBV28 and TRBJ1-1, with a weak D call TRBD1 (5 bases). This CDR3 spans 14 amino acids. The V gene's germline CDR1 is MDHEN and CDR2 SYDVKM. Trimming pared 4 bases from V and 5 bases from J, leaving 14 bases between.

Note on this clonotype: A much larger clone sits a single nucleotide away, making a read error possible. The chain recombines TRBV12-3 or TRBV12-4 with TRBJ2-5; 8 bases match TRBD1. Trimming took 1 base from V and 5 from J; bases not matched to a gene: 6. The CDR3 consists of 15 residues. CDR3 nucleotides: TGTGCCAGCAGTTTAGGGACAGGGTTCTCGGAGACCCAGTACTTC. This encodes CASSLGTGFSETQYF.

At least ten counts were recorded for this clonotype. The chain links TRBV6-2 or TRBV6-3 to TRBJ2-2; perhaps TRBD1 as D (5 bases). The CDR3 is 19 residues long. Germline CDR1 reads MNHEY; CDR2 reads SVGEGT. V was cut by 2 bases and J by 1 base, with 20 bases left in between. CDR3 amino acids: CASSYSRGQAQMNTGELFF. The CDR3 coding sequence is TGTGCCAGCAGTTACAGTAGGGGCCAGGCCCAGATGAACACCGGGGAGCTGTTTTTT.

This clonotype was recorded many times. This rearrangement joins TRBV20-1 to TRBJ2-3; TRBD2 matches at 8 bases. This CDR3 is 15 amino acids long. Germline-derived CDR1 and CDR2 are DFQATT and SNEGSKA (reference sequence). The ends lost 3 bases at V and 2 bases at J; junction bases unmatched: 7. CDR3 amino acids: CSASRSGLDTDTQYF. The CDR3 nucleotides read TGCAGTGCTAGCAGATCGGGACTAGACACAGATACGCAGTATTTT.

This clonotype came up many times. The chain uses TRBV14 and TRBJ2-2; D remains ambiguous. V dropped 1 base and J dropped 0 bases, with 18 bases sitting between them. The length of the CDR3 is 19 residues. In germline, CDR1 is SGHDN, CDR2 FVKESK. The CDR3 sequence: CASSQVYLHFETNTGELFF. The CDR3, as DNA: TGTGCCAGCAGCCAAGTTTACCTCCACTTTGAGACGAACACCGGGGAGCTGTTTTTT. Drawing the rest from reference TRBV14 and TRBJ2-2, the complete variable domain is EAGVTQFPSHSVIEKGQTVTLRCDPISGHDNLYWYRRVMGKEIKFLLHFVKESKQDESGMPNNRFLAERTGGTYSTLKVQPAELEDSGVYFCASSQVYLHFETNTGELFFGEGSRLTVL.

The CDR3 DNA is TGTGCCAGCAGCCGGACCCTACCCAAATTACAAGAGACCCAGTACTTC. It yields the protein CASSRTLPKLQETQYF. This chain links TRBV5-6 with TRBJ2-5, with no clear D. Trimming stripped 4 bases from V and 2 bases from J, with 18 bases between. The CDR3 extends over 16 amino acids. Germline lookup yields CDR1 SGHDT and CDR2 YYEEEE.

The gene calls are TRBV19 and TRBJ1-1; unclear D gene. The V and J ends lost 3 bases and 1 base respectively, with 6 bases between them. This CDR3 spans 13 amino acids. Germline loops: CDR1 LNHDA, CDR2 SQIVND (reference sequence). CDR3 nucleotides: TGTGCCAGTAGTATCTCCCCGAACACTGAAGCTTTCTTT. Its protein is CASSISPNTEAFF.

The chain is built from TRBV30 and TRBJ2-1; D is undetermined. The CDR3 has 12 residues. CDR1 GTSNPN and CDR2 SVGIG come from the germline V gene (reference sequence). V gave up 2 bases and J gave up 6 bases, with 8 bases separating them. DNA of the CDR3: TGTGCCTGGAGTATCGGACCCAATGAGCAGTTCTTC. This gives the protein CAWSIGPNEQFF.

This clonotype was picked up many times. The chain recombines TRBV7-6 with TRBJ2-7; 9 nucleotides agree with TRBD1. The CDR3 runs to 16 residues. V shed 4 bases, J shed 6 bases, and the junction held 13 bases outside the gene matches. From germline, CDR1 is SGHVS and CDR2 FNYEAQ. The CDR3 region is CASSSEPGQGLTEQYF. The DNA of the CDR3 is TGTGCCAGCAGCTCCGAACCGGGACAGGGCTTAACCGAGCAGTACTTC.

This clonotype came up many times. This chain connects TRBV7-2 to TRBJ1-1; a possible D gene is TRBD1 (5 bases). Germline loops: CDR1 SGHTA, CDR2 FQGNSA. This CDR3 region has 15 residues. Trimming shortened V by 0 bases and J by 0 bases, and 8 bases separated the two germline ends. The CDR3, as DNA: TGTGCCAGCAGCTTAGCGCGAGGGGTGAACACTGAAGCTTTCTTT. Protein product: CASSLARGVNTEAFF.

This chain links TRBV4-3 with TRBJ1-2, with 9 positions matching TRBD1. J gave up 10 bases and V 0 bases, and 12 bases lay outside the gene matches. CDR1 is LGHNA and CDR2 is YSLEER in the germline V gene. The length of the CDR3 is 16 residues. For the CDR3, the DNA is TGCGCCAGCAGCCAAGATAGGGGGAGGACAGGGGAAGTCTACACCTTC. Translation: CASSQDRGRTGEVYTF.

This clonotype was detected only a few times. The chain uses TRBV2 and TRBJ2-5; D might be TRBD1 (6 bases). Germline assignment: CDR1 SNHLY and CDR2 FYNNEI. The CDR3 extends over 14 amino acids. Trimming removed 1 base from V and 1 base from J, with 7 bases in between. The CDR3 bases are TGTGCCAGCAGTGAAGGGACAGTCCAAGAGACCCAGTACTTC. This codes for CASSEGTVQETQYF.

In its sample, this clonotype was seen many times. This sequence joins TRBV13 and TRBJ2-7; 11 positions match TRBD1. CDR1 PRHDT and CDR2 FYEKMQ come from the germline V gene (reference sequence). V lost 4 bases to trimming and J lost 6 bases; unmatched junction nucleotides: 5. This CDR3 has 14 amino acids. The CDR3 here is CASSSGQGAFEQYF. The CDR3 coding sequence is TGTGCCAGCAGCTCTGGACAGGGGGCCTTCGAGCAGTACTTC.

This clonotype was counted only a few times. The V and J genes are TRBV9 and TRBJ1-2, with TRBD1 identical over 7 bases. Germline lookup yields CDR1 SGDLS and CDR2 YYNGEE. The junction had 7 bases not matched to a gene; V was cut back by 3 bases and J by 5 bases. The CDR3 loop spans 14 amino acids. The CDR3 here is CASSDRQGGYGYTF. The CDR3 coding sequence is TGTGCCAGCAGCGACAGACAGGGAGGATATGGCTACACCTTC.